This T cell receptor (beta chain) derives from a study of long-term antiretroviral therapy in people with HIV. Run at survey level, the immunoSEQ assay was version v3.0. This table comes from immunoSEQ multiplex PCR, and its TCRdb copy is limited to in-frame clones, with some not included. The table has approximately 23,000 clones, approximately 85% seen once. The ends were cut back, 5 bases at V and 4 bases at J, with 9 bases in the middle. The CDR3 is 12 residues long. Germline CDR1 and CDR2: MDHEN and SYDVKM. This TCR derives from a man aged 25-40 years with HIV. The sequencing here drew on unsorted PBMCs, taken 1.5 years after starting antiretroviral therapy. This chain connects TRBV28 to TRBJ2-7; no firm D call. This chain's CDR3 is CASSVALYEQYF. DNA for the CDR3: TGTGCCAGCAGTGTCGCCCTTTACGAGCAGTACTTC.